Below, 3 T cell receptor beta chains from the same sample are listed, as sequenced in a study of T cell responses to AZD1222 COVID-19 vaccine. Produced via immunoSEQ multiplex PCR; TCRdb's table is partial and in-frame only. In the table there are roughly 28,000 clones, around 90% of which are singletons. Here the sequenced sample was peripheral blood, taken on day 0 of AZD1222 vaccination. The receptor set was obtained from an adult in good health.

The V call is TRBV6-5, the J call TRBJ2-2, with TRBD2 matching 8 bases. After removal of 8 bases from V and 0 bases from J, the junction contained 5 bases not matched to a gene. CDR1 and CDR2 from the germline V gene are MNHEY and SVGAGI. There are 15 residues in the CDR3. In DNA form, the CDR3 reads TGTGCCAGCCGAGCGCGGGGGGCGAACACCGGGGAGCTGTTTTTT. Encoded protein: CASRARGANTGELFF.

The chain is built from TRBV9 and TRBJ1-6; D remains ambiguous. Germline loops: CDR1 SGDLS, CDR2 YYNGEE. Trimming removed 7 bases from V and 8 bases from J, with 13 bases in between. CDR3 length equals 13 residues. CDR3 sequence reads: CASAATFDSPLHF. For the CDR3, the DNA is TGTGCCAGCGCTGCCACTTTTGATTCACCCCTCCACTTT.

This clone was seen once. CDR3 sequence (DNA): TGTGCCAGCAGTCCGGGCGGGAGGGCCTACAATGAGCAGTTCTTC. This sequence encodes CASSPGGRAYNEQFF. The rearrangement joins TRBV6-2 or TRBV6-3 to TRBJ2-1; 9 bases align to TRBD2. Trimming removed 5 bases from V and 2 bases from J; junction bases left unmatched: 4. The germline gives CDR1 MNHEY, CDR2 SVGEGT. This CDR3 is built from 15 residues.